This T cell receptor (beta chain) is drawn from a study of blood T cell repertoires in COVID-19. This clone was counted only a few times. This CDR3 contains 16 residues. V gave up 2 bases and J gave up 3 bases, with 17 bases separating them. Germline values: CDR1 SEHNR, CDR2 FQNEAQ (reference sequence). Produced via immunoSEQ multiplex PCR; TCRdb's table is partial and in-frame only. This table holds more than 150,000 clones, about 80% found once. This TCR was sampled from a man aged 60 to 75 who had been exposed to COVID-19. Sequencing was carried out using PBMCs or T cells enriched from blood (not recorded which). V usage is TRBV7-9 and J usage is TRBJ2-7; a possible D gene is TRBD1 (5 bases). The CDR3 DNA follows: TGTGCCAGCAGCTTACGGTCTTCCGCCCAGGGCTACGAGCAGTACTTC. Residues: CASSLRSSAQGYEQYF.